These 19 T cell receptor beta chains were sequenced from one sample in a study of blood T cell repertoires in COVID-19. Repertoires were generated with immunoSEQ multiplex PCR, while TCRdb's copy carries only in-frame clones and drops some. This sample carries approximately 90,000 clones, roughly 78% of them seen once, and the ten largest clones take about 15%. The sample consisted of peripheral blood. These receptors all come from an elderly woman with acute or convalescent COVID-19.

The rearrangement joins TRBV6-5 to TRBJ1-5, with a tentative D call TRBD1 (6 bases). V was trimmed by 6 bases and J by 0 bases, leaving 12 bases between them. The CDR3 extends over 15 amino acids. In germline, CDR1 is MNHEY, CDR2 SVGAGI. The CDR3 is CASRDRGFSNQPQHF. The CDR3 DNA is TGTGCCAGCAGGGACAGAGGGTTTAGCAATCAGCCCCAGCATTTT.

This clone was seen a single time. The CDR3 sequence is CAWSVKGGGQPQHF. The CDR3 DNA reads as TGTGCCTGGAGTGTCAAAGGGGGGGGTCAGCCCCAGCATTTT. The V and J genes are TRBV30 and TRBJ1-5, with TRBD1 as a possible D gene (6 bases). V lost 0 bases to trimming and J lost 6 bases, with 12 bases between them. Germline V gene data show CDR1 as GTSNPN and CDR2 as SVGIG (reference sequence). CDR3 length: 14 residues.

The CDR3 region is CASSFVLAGPSTDTQYF. Written as DNA, the CDR3 is TGTGCCAGCAGCTTTGTGCTAGCGGGGCCCAGCACAGATACGCAGTATTTT. The rearrangement links TRBV5-4 to TRBJ2-3; 9 nucleotides line up with TRBD2. Germline V CDR1 and CDR2: SGHNT, YYREEE (reference sequence). V lost 2 bases to trimming and J lost 0 bases; unmatched junction nucleotides: 7. The CDR3 spans 17 residues.

V usage is TRBV6-2 or TRBV6-3 and J usage is TRBJ1-2, with a tentative D call TRBD1 (5 bases). V lost 0 bases and J lost 3, with 8 bases in between. The CDR3 has 14 residues. From germline, CDR1 is MNHEY and CDR2 SVGEGT. The CDR3 is CASSYSQGYYGYTF. The CDR3 region has the DNA TGTGCCAGCAGTTACTCGCAGGGATACTATGGCTACACCTTC.

V is TRBV5-1 and J is TRBJ2-5; 14 positions match TRBD2. The CDR3 has 14 residues. Trimming took 4 bases from V and 11 from J; bases not matched to a gene: 7. Germline V CDR1 and CDR2: SGHRS, YFSETQ. CDR3 amino acids: CASSGQGLAGEQYF. The CDR3 DNA follows: TGCGCCAGCAGCGGCCAGGGACTAGCGGGGGAACAGTACTTC.

As DNA, the CDR3 is TGCGCCAGCAGCTTGGAGGTAGCGGAGATCCAAGAGACCCAGTACTTC. It translates to CASSLEVAEIQETQYF. The rearrangement joins TRBV5-1 to TRBJ2-5; perhaps TRBD2 as D (6 bases). V lost 0 bases, J lost 1 base, and 13 bases lay in between. The CDR3 is made up of 16 amino acids. Germline values: CDR1 SGHRS, CDR2 YFSETQ.

This clone was seen a handful of times. V and J are TRBV6-1 and TRBJ1-1; D is ambiguous. The germline V gene encodes CDR1 MNHNS and CDR2 SASEGT. The V and J ends lost 2 bases and 3 bases respectively, with 13 bases between them. This CDR3 contains 15 residues. The CDR3: CASSEPSWGDTEAFF. CDR3 nucleotide sequence: TGTGCCAGCAGTGAACCCAGTTGGGGAGACACTGAAGCTTTCTTT.

About this clone: A junction boundary mismatches the germline segment, possibly from a read error. Other nucleotide sequences in the sample specify the same CDR3. This chain joins TRBV7-2 and TRBJ2-5; D remains unclear. The germline V gene encodes CDR1 SGHTA and CDR2 FQGNSA. CDR3 length equals 14 residues. The CDR3: CASSQLQNSETQYF. CDR3 DNA: TGCGCCAGCAGCCAGCTACAGAATTCAGAGACCCAGTACTTC.

The V gene is TRBV2, the J gene TRBJ1-4; the D is unclear. CDR1 and CDR2 (germline): SNHLY, FYNNEI. Trimming cost V 4 bases and J 8 bases, with 11 bases left between them. The CDR3 has 13 amino acids. DNA for the CDR3: TGTGCCAGCAGTGCGGACCCGGGGGAAAAACTGTTTTTT. Amino acids: CASSADPGEKLFF.

This clone was picked up one time. The V call is TRBV29-1, the J call TRBJ1-2; D perhaps matches TRBD1 (5 bases). CDR3 length: 12 residues. V gave up 7 bases and J gave up 8 bases, with 17 bases separating them. Germline CDR1 and CDR2: SQVTM and ANQGSEA. The CDR3 protein is CSAIPDGGGYTF. CDR3 bases: TGCAGCGCCATCCCGGACGGGGGAGGCTACACCTTC.

V is TRBV4-1 and J is TRBJ1-4; D is ambiguous. The CDR3 is 18 amino acids. Per germline, CDR1 MGHRA and CDR2 YSYEKL. The V and J ends lost 0 bases and 8 bases respectively, with 22 bases between them. The CDR3, as DNA: TGCGCCAGCAGCCAAGATTGGATCCGGAGGCGTCGATTGGAAAAACTGTTTTTT. Translated, it gives CASSQDWIRRRRLEKLFF.

This clone has a single count. The rearrangement joins TRBV4-1 to TRBJ2-3, with D maybe TRBD2 (6 bases). Trimming cost V 8 bases and J 5 bases, with 17 bases left between them. The CDR3 consists of 14 residues. From germline, CDR1 is MGHRA and CDR2 YSYEKL. The chain's CDR3 is CASSLGGMRDTQYF. CDR3 coding DNA: TGCGCCAGCTCGCTTGGAGGGATGAGAGATACGCAGTATTTT.

This rearrangement joins TRBV5-6 to TRBJ1-2; D uncertain. V gave up 3 bases and J gave up 7 bases, with 7 bases separating them. The CDR3 sequence is 11 residues long. Germline V lookup: CDR1 SGHDT, CDR2 YYEEEE. The CDR3 DNA follows: TGTGCCAGCAGCTGGGCGAGTGGCTACACCTTC. This codes for CASSWASGYTF.

The genes are TRBV19 and TRBJ2-7, with TRBD1 identical over 9 bases. In germline, CDR1 is LNHDA, CDR2 SQIVND (reference sequence). This CDR3 has 11 amino acids. Losses at the gene ends were 9 bases for V and 12 bases for J; bases not matched to a gene: 9. CDR3: CASRRGQGMYF. The DNA of the CDR3 is TGTGCCAGCAGGAGGGGACAGGGAATGTACTTC.

The chain is built from TRBV7-2 and TRBJ2-5; 9 bases are a match to TRBD2. CDR3 length: 14 amino acids. Unmatched junction bases numbered 4, after V lost 3 bases and J lost 5 bases. The germline CDR1 and CDR2 sequences are SGHTA and FQGNSA. CDR3: CASSLLAGVETQYF. The DNA of the CDR3 is TGTGCCAGCAGCTTGTTAGCGGGGGTGGAGACCCAGTACTTC. The full variable domain, completed using reference TRBV7-2 and TRBJ2-5, is GAGVSQSPSNKVTEKGKDVELRCDPISGHTALYWYRQSLGQGLEFLIYFQGNSAPDKSGLPSDRFSAERTGGSVSTLTIQRTQQEDSAVYLCASSLLAGVETQYFGPGTRLLVL.

V and J are TRBV28 and TRBJ1-1; D might be TRBD1 (5 bases). Germline V gene lookup returns CDR1 MDHEN and CDR2 SYDVKM. Trimming left V 6 bases short and J 3 bases short, with 17 bases between. The CDR3 is 15 residues long. CDR3 bases: TGTGCCAGCAGACCGCAATCCTACAGGTACACTGAAGCTTTCTTT. It translates to CASRPQSYRYTEAFF.

The sample holds many counts of this clone. The chain has TRBV28 and TRBJ2-7; 8 bases are shared with TRBD2. The V segment lost 3 bases and the J segment 2 bases; nucleotides outside the gene matches: 6. CDR3 length equals 15 residues. Germline lookup yields CDR1 MDHEN and CDR2 SYDVKM. The CDR3 DNA follows: TGTGCCAGCAGTTTTGAGTCAGCGGGGGCCTACGAGCAGTACTTC. Protein product: CASSFESAGAYEQYF.

The chain recombines TRBV7-2 with TRBJ2-1; TRBD1 matches at 7 bases. The junction had 4 bases not matched to a gene; V was cut back by 7 bases and J by 1 base. The CDR3 has 14 residues. Germline loops: CDR1 SGHTA, CDR2 FQGNSA. CDR3 sequence reads: CASTRDSSYNEQFF. DNA for the CDR3: TGTGCCAGCACCCGGGACAGTTCCTACAATGAGCAGTTCTTC.

CDR3: CAISESTGGTEAFF. CDR3 nucleotide sequence: TGTGCCATCAGTGAGTCGACAGGGGGCACTGAAGCTTTCTTT. The chain carries TRBV10-3 and TRBJ1-1, with TRBD1 matching over 9 bases. V shed 0 bases, J shed 4 bases, and the junction held 0 bases outside the gene matches. This CDR3 spans 14 amino acids. Germline V CDR1 and CDR2: ENHRY, SYGVKD.